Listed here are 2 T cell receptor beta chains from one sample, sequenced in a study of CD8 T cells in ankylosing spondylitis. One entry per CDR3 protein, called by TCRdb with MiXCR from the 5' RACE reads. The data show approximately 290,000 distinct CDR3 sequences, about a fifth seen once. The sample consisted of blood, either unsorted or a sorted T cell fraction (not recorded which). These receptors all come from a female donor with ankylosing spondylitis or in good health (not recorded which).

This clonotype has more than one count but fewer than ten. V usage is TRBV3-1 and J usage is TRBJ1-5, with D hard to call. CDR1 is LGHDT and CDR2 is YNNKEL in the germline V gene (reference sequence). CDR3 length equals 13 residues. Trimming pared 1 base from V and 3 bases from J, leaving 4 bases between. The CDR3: CASSQVPNQPQHF. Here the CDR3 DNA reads TGTGCCAGCAGCCAAGTACCCAATCAGCCCCAGCATTTT.

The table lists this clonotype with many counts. This chain's CDR3 is CATSKGRSAPSYTF. In DNA form, the CDR3 reads TGTGCCACCAGCAAAGGCCGGTCGGCCCCATCCTACACCTTC. This chain uses TRBV15 with TRBJ1-2, with D hard to call. The germline V and J ends were trimmed by 4 bases and 10 bases, with 19 bases remaining between them. The CDR3 covers 14 residues. Germline V gene lookup returns CDR1 LNHNV and CDR2 YYDKDF (reference sequence).